This T cell receptor beta chain stems from a study of cytomegalovirus exposure and HLA in healthy donors. Study-wide findings and caveats: Usually a TCR sequence was rare, but some public TCRs were found in many donors. Of the V segments, some could not be distinguished, including TRBV6-2 and TRBV6-3, and were excluded.

The PCR ran on 60 Vbeta and 13 Jbeta primers. TCRdb's copy holds only in-frame clones and misses some; the assay was immunoSEQ multiplex PCR. The sample lists under 200,000 clones; 81% were seen once. A note on this clone: Antigen: not known.

CDR1 is SGHDT and CDR2 is YYEEEE in the germline V gene. CDR3 length: 14 amino acids. With 4 bases clipped from V and 9 bases from J, the junction kept 6 bases outside the gene matches. The chain couples TRBV5-6 to TRBJ1-6; TRBD1 matches at 8 bases. Sequences were obtained from PBMCs. The sequence was collected from a man between 40 and 49 years old in good health and CMV-seropositive. CDR3 sequence: CASSAGQGGSPLHF. In DNA, the CDR3 is TGTGCCAGCAGCGCCGGACAGGGCGGTTCACCCCTCCACTTT.